The clone carrying this T cell receptor beta chain was seen only a few times. Its antigen is undetermined. Unique molecular identifiers were present in the TCR beta cDNA libraries. The source material, about 0.95 to 10 million T cells, gave rise to roughly 500,000 cDNA molecules. TCRdb reprocessed the PCR reads via MiXCR and lists one record per CDR3 protein. The sample includes about 500,000 distinct CDR3 sequences, around 40% of them seen just once. This sample was included in a study of post-analysis software for immune sequencing data. Study results and limitations: Patients carried roughly 5 TRBV segments more frequently than controls did, and TRBV5-6, TRBV5-1 and TRBV20-1 were among them.

This CDR3 has 16 residues. Trimming at V came to 3 bases and at J to 2 bases, leaving 9 bases not matched to a gene. Germline lookup yields CDR1 MDHEN and CDR2 SYDVKM. Sequencing was performed on blood. The TCR was taken from a girl between 10 and 17 years old with multiple sclerosis. The J gene is TRBJ2-7, the V gene TRBV28, with 8 bases identical to TRBD1. CDR3 protein: CASSFIGQGSPYEQYF. Here the CDR3 DNA reads TGTGCCAGCAGTTTTATTGGACAGGGATCCCCCTACGAGCAGTACTTC.